This T cell receptor beta chain comes out of a study of blood T cell repertoires in COVID-19. Study at large: COVID-19 samples collected from the United States, Italy and Spain covered acute and convalescent phases. T cells, B-cell-depleted T cells, or PBMCs supplied cDNA or gDNA.

In the original analysis: It was from reference gene primer amplification that nucleated cell counts were estimated. TCRdb keeps only in-frame clones here, not all; method: immunoSEQ multiplex PCR. The DNA was the basis for D and trimming; V, J and clone size are from that table. The sample yields 60,000 to 100,000 clones, around 90% seen once. Trimming left V 1 base short and J 6 bases short, with 12 bases between. Germline CDR1 and CDR2: SQVTM and ANQGSEA. The CDR3 covers 13 residues. Sample: peripheral blood. The chain employs TRBV29-1 and TRBJ1-2, with D perhaps matching TRBD1 (6 bases). This receptor was taken from a man between 50 and 59 years old with active COVID-19. The CDR3 spells CSVEAFRGDGYTF. In nucleotides, the CDR3 is TGCAGCGTTGAAGCCTTCAGGGGAGATGGCTACACCTTC. Full variable domain (remainder filled in from reference TRBV29-1 and TRBJ1-2): SAVISQKPSRDICQRGTSLTIQCQVDSQVTMMFWYRQQPGQSLTLIATANQGSEATYESGFVIDKFPISRPNLTFSTLTVSNMSPEDSSIYLCSVEAFRGDGYTFGSGTRLTVV.